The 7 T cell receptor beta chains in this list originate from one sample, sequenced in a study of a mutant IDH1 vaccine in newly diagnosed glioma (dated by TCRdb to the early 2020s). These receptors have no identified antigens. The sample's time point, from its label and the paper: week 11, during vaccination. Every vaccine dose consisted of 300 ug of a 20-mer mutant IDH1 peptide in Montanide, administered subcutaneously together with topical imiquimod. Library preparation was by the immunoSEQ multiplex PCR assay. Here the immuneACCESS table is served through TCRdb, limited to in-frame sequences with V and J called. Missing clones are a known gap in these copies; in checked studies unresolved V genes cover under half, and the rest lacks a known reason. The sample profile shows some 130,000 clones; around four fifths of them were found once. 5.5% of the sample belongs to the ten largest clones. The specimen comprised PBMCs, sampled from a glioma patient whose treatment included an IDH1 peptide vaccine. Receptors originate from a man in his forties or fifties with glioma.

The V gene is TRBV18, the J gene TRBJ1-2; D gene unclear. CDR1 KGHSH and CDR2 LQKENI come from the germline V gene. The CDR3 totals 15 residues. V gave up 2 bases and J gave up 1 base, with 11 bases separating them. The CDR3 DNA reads TGTGCCAGCTCACCAGCCGCCGGGGATAACTATGGCTACACCTTC. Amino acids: CASSPAAGDNYGYTF.

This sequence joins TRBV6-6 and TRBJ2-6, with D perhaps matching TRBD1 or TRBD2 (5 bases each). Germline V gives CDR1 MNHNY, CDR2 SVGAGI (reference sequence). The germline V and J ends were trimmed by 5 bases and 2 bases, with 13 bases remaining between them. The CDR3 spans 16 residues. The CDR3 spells CASSNPGTPGANVLTF. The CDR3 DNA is TGTGCCAGCAGTAATCCCGGGACCCCTGGGGCCAACGTCCTGACTTTC.

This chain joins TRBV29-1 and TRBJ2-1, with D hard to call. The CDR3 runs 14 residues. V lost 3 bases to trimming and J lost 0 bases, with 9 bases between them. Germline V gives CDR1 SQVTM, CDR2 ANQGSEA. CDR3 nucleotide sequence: TGCAGCGTTGACTCAGCAAACTCCTACAATGAGCAGTTCTTC. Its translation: CSVDSANSYNEQFF.

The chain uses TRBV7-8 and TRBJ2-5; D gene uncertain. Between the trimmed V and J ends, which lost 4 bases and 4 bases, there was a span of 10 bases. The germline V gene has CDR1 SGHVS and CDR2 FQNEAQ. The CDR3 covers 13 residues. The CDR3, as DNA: TGTGCCAGCAGCTCAGGACCTCTAGAGACCCAGTACTTC. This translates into CASSSGPLETQYF.

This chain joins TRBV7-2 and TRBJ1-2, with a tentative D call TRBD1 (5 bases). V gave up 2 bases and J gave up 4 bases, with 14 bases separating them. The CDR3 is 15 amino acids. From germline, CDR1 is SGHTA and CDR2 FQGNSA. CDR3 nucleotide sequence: TGTGCCAGCAGCTTAACCAGGGCCGGACGCTATGGCTACACCTTC. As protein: CASSLTRAGRYGYTF.

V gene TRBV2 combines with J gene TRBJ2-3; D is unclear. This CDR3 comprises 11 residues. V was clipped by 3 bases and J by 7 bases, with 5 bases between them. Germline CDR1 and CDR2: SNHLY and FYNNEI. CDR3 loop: CASSDVYTQYF. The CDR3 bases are TGTGCCAGCAGTGATGTATATACGCAGTATTTT.

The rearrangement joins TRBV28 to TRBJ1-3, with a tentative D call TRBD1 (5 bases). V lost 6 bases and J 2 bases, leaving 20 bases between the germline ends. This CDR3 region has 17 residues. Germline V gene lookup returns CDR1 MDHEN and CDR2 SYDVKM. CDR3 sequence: CASSKLLDPGPGNTIYF. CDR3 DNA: TGTGCCAGCAGCAAACTTCTAGACCCGGGGCCTGGAAACACCATATATTTT.